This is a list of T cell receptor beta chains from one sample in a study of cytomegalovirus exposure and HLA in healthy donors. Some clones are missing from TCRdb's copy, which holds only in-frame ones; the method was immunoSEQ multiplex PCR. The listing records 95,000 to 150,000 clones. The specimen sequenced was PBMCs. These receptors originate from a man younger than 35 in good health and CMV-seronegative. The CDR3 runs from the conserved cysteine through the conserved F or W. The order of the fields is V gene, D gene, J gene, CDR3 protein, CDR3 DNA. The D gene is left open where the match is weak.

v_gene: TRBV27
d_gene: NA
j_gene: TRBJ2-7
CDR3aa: CASSFTGVTYEQYF
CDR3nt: TGTGCCAGCAGTTTCACCGGGGTTACCTACGAGCAGTACTTC

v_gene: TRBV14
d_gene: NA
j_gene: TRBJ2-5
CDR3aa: CASSQSFETQYF
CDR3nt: TGTGCCAGCAGCCAATCTTTTGAGACCCAGTACTTC

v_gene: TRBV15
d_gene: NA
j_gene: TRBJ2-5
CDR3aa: CATFRGETQYF
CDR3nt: TGTGCCACCTTCCGCGGGGAGACCCAGTACTTC

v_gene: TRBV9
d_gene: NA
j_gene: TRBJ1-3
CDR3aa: CASSVAAGNTIYF
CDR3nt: TGTGCCAGCAGCGTAGCTGCTGGAAACACCATATATTTT

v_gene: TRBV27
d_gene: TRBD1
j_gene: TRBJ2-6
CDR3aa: CASSGGTGFPSGANVLTF
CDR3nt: TGTGCCAGCAGTGGGGGGACAGGTTTTCCCTCTGGGGCCAACGTCCTGACTTTC

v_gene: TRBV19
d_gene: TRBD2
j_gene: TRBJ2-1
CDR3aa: CASSKRLAGGPLEQFF
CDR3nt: TGTGCCAGTAGTAAAAGACTAGCGGGGGGGCCGCTCGAGCAGTTCTTC

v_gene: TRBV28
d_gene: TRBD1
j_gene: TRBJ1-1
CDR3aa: CASTLTGAEAFF
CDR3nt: TGTGCCAGCACCCTGACAGGGGCCGAAGCTTTCTTT

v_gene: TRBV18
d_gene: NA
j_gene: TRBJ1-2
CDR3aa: CASSPISGDFYGYTF
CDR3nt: TGTGCCAGCTCACCAATTTCAGGCGATTTCTATGGCTACACCTTC

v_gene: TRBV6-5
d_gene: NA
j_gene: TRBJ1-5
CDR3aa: CASRANRVRQPQHF
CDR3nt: TGTGCCAGCAGGGCCAACAGGGTACGACAGCCCCAGCATTTT

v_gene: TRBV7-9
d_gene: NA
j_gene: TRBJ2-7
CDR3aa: CASVRGGAYEQYF
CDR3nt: TGTGCCAGCGTGAGGGGGGGAGCCTACGAGCAGTACTTC